Presented here are 10 T cell receptor beta chains from one specimen sequenced in a study of cytotoxic CD8 clonotypes in ibrutinib-treated CLL. The method was immunoSEQ multiplex PCR; TCRdb's version includes in-frame clones alone and lacks a portion of them. This sample has about 140,000 clones, with 70% to 90% found just once. The sequencing used PBMCs, collected after 36 months of ibrutinib treatment. These receptor sequences come from a human donor with chronic lymphocytic leukemia.

The chain carries TRBV5-1 and TRBJ2-7; the D is unclear. Germline CDR1 SGHRS, CDR2 YFSETQ. Deletions cut 0 bases from V and 2 bases from J, with 15 bases between. This CDR3 spans 16 amino acids. The CDR3 DNA sequence: TGCGCCAGCAGCTTGGGCGCCGGGTTCTCCGCCTACGAGCAGTACTTC. Translated, it gives CASSLGAGFSAYEQYF.

The chain employs TRBV14 and TRBJ1-2; D unclear. Trimming took off 3 bases at V and 4 bases at J, with 27 bases between the two ends. The CDR3 extends over 19 amino acids. Germline lookup yields CDR1 SGHDN and CDR2 FVKESK. Here the CDR3 reads CASSHLRARNPRLAYGYTF. The CDR3 region has the DNA TGTGCCAGCAGCCACCTCCGAGCCCGTAACCCACGCCTCGCCTATGGCTACACCTTC.

The V gene is TRBV21-1, the J gene TRBJ2-7; TRBD1 is the table's D call, not checked against the DNA. TRBV21-1 is a listed pseudogene. This CDR3 is 14 amino acids long. CDR3 loop: CASSKDRDPFEQYF. The DNA for the CDR3 is TGTGCCAGCAGCAAAGACAGGGATCCCTTCGAGCAGTACTTC.

The V call is TRBV6-6, the J call TRBJ2-2; 10 bases are a match to TRBD1. The V gene end was trimmed by 4 bases and the J gene end by 7 bases; junction bases not matched to a gene: 9. CDR1 MNHNY and CDR2 SVGAGI come from the germline V gene (reference sequence). There are 16 residues in the CDR3. The DNA of the CDR3 is TGTGCCAGCAGTTCAACCGACAGGGGGCAGGGCGGGGAGCTGTTTTTT. Residues: CASSSTDRGQGGELFF.

V is TRBV27 and J is TRBJ2-1; 12 nucleotides line up with TRBD2. CDR1 and CDR2 (germline): MNHEY, SMNVEV (reference sequence). With V trimmed by 3 bases and J by 6 bases, 3 bases remained unmatched. CDR3 length: 15 residues. CDR3 protein: CASSFPGLAGNEQFF. CDR3 nucleotide sequence: TGTGCCAGCAGTTTTCCGGGACTAGCGGGCAATGAGCAGTTCTTC.

This rearrangement joins TRBV18 to TRBJ2-2, with D perhaps TRBD1 (5 bases). The CDR3 is made up of 14 amino acids. The V end was cut by 2 bases, the J end by 5 bases, with 9 bases between. Germline CDR1 KGHSH, CDR2 LQKENI. CDR3 region: CASSPDSWTGELFF. DNA for the CDR3: TGTGCCAGCTCACCAGACAGTTGGACCGGGGAGCTGTTTTTT.

The CDR3 coding sequence is TGCGCCAGCAGCCGGACTAGCGGGAGAGGGACCGGGGAGCTGTTTTTT. It encodes CASSRTSGRGTGELFF. This rearrangement joins TRBV4-1 to TRBJ2-2, with 13 bases that match TRBD2. CDR1 and CDR2 from the germline V gene are MGHRA and YSYEKL. The V gene end was trimmed by 4 bases and the J gene end by 5 bases; junction bases not matched to a gene: 4. The CDR3 is 16 amino acids.

The V call is TRBV25-1, the J call TRBJ1-2; a possible D gene is TRBD1 (5 bases). V was cut by 0 bases and J by 8 bases, with 16 bases left in between. Germline lookup yields CDR1 MGHDK and CDR2 SYGVNS. The CDR3 is made up of 15 amino acids. The CDR3 loop reads CASSEYWWTGTGYTF. The CDR3 DNA is TGTGCCAGCAGTGAATATTGGTGGACGGGGACGGGCTACACCTTC.

The chain joins TRBV11-2 to TRBJ1-2; D remains unclear. Trimming took off 0 bases at V and 5 bases at J, with 10 bases between the two ends. The CDR3 spans 14 residues. Germline V gene data show CDR1 as SGHAT and CDR2 as FQNNGV. The CDR3 DNA sequence: TGTGCCAGCAGCTTAGACAGGTCTAGGTATGGCTACACCTTC. The encoded protein is CASSLDRSRYGYTF.

The rearrangement links TRBV11-3 to TRBJ1-1; tentative D call: TRBD1 (5 bases). Germline V lookup: CDR1 SGHNT, CDR2 YENEEA. Trimming stripped 2 bases from V and 1 base from J, with 8 bases between. The CDR3 contains 14 residues. CDR3 coding DNA: TGTGCCAGCAGCTTAATGGGGGAGAACACTGAAGCTTTCTTT. Protein sequence: CASSLMGENTEAFF. Full variable domain (remainder filled in from reference TRBV11-3 and TRBJ1-1): EAGVVQSPRYKIIEKKQPVAFWCNPISGHNTLYWYLQNLGQGPELLIRYENEEAVDDSQLPKDRFSAERLKGVDSTLKIQPAELGDSAVYLCASSLMGENTEAFFGQGTRLTVV.